Presented here are 16 T cell receptor beta chains from one specimen sequenced in a study of blood T cells in healthy people across ages. A second PCR, run for roughly 7 to 12 cycles, used a sample-barcoded 5' primer plus a J-beta primer mix. TCRdb reanalysed the 5' RACE reads using MiXCR and keeps one entry per CDR3 protein. The repertoire has over a million distinct CDR3 sequences, roughly a quarter of them found once; the top ten carry around 0.75%. The data also belong to a second study, concerning T cells of mothers and their children.

The sample comprised blood. All receptors derive from a girl between 2 and 10 years old in good health.

The chain is built from TRBV5-1 and TRBJ2-1; 15 nucleotides line up with TRBD2. Trimming cost V 4 bases and J 7 bases; bases outside gene matches: 9. CDR1 SGHRS and CDR2 YFSETQ come from the germline V gene. The length of the CDR3 is 17 residues. The CDR3 DNA reads TGCGCCAGCAGCATGACCGGGACTAGCGGGGGGCGGAATGAGCAGTTCTTC. Translated, it gives CASSMTGTSGGRNEQFF.

The chain joins TRBV24-1 to TRBJ2-1, with 7 bases fitting TRBD2. J gave up 5 bases and V 6 bases, and 6 bases lay outside the gene matches. The CDR3 runs 14 residues. From germline, CDR1 is KGHDR and CDR2 SFDVKD. The CDR3 loop is CATSIAGAHNEQFF. The CDR3, as DNA: TGTGCCACCAGTATTGCGGGAGCGCACAATGAGCAGTTCTTC.

With regard to this clonotype: One junction end disagrees with the germline gene, perhaps due to a read error. The J gene is TRBJ2-5, the V gene TRBV29-1, with 8 bases aligning to TRBD1. This CDR3 region has 10 residues. Germline CDR1 and CDR2: SQVTM and ANQGSEA. Here the CDR3 DNA reads TGCAGCGTCCCAGGGGGCGAGGGGTTCTTC. Translating gives CSVPGGEGFF. Filled out from reference TRBV29-1 and TRBJ2-5, the complete variable domain reads SAVISQKPSRDICQRGTSLTIQCQVDSQVTMMFWYRQQPGQSLTLIATANQGSEATYESGFVIDKFPISRPNLTFSTLTVSNMSPEDSSIYLCSVPGGEGFFGPGTRLLVL.

This clonotype was seen only a few times. The chain combines TRBV28 with TRBJ2-1, with D tentatively TRBD1 (6 bases). CDR1 is MDHEN and CDR2 is SYDVKM in the germline V gene. The V gene lost 5 bases and the J gene lost 10 bases, with 9 bases spanning the gap. This CDR3 contains 11 residues. The CDR3: CASSPTGEQFF. The CDR3 coding sequence is TGTGCCAGCAGTCCAACAGGGGAGCAGTTCTTC.

This clonotype was observed at least ten times. CDR3 sequence: CASSGSSGDYEQYF. DNA of the CDR3: TGTGCCAGCAGCGGCTCCTCGGGCGACTACGAGCAGTACTTC. The V call is TRBV7-2, the J call TRBJ2-7; D call uncertain. Looked up from germline, CDR1 is SGHTA and CDR2 is FQGNSA. Trimming cost V 5 bases and J 3 bases, with 14 bases left between them. The CDR3 contains 14 residues.

The sample holds a few counts of this clonotype. The V call is TRBV20-1, the J call TRBJ2-1, with D possibly matching TRBD2 (5 bases). The CDR3 spans 14 residues. V was trimmed by 4 bases and J by 7 bases, leaving 17 bases between them. Germline values: CDR1 DFQATT, CDR2 SNEGSKA (reference sequence). The CDR3 DNA follows: TGCAGTGCTATGTTCGGGGTAAAAGGAAATGAGCAGTTCTTC. Its protein is CSAMFGVKGNEQFF.

CDR3 DNA: TGTGCCAGCTCCGCCAGGGAACGAAGCCGCCGGGAGACCCAGTACTTC. Translated, it gives CASSARERSRRETQYF. The chain employs TRBV28 and TRBJ2-5; a weak D match, TRBD1 (5 bases). Trimming removed 8 bases at V and 5 bases at J, with 24 bases between. From germline, CDR1 is MDHEN and CDR2 SYDVKM. The CDR3 loop spans 16 amino acids.

A word on this clonotype: Germline and junction disagree at one end, which may indicate a read error. The chain joins TRBV20-1 to TRBJ1-1; D not resolved. Germline CDR1 DFQATT, CDR2 SNEGSKA (reference sequence). This CDR3 spans 13 amino acids. CDR3 protein: CSAGEMLGTEAFF. Here the CDR3 DNA reads TGCAGTGCTGGAGAAATGTTGGGCACTGAAGCTTTCTTT.

The chain employs TRBV19 and TRBJ2-7, with 10 nucleotides matching TRBD1. The CDR3 length is 15 residues. The J segment lost 6 bases and the V segment lost 4 bases, leaving 9 bases of the junction unmatched. Germline CDR1 reads LNHDA; CDR2 reads SQIVND (reference sequence). CDR3 bases: TGTGCCAGTAGTAACATAGGACAGGGGGAGGTCGAGCAGTACTTC. Amino acids: CASSNIGQGEVEQYF. The entire variable domain, with the rest obtained from reference TRBV19 and TRBJ2-7, is as follows: DGGITQSPKYLFRKEGQNVTLSCEQNLNHDAMYWYRQDPGQGLRLIYYSQIVNDFQKGDIAEGYSVSREKKESFPLTVTSAQKNPTAFYLCASSNIGQGEVEQYFGPGTRLTVT.

The V and J genes are TRBV4-1 and TRBJ2-5; D remains ambiguous. The J call may be in error: the DNA end matches TRBJ2-7 better. Germline V gene lookup returns CDR1 MGHRA and CDR2 YSYEKL. This CDR3 has 15 residues. CDR3 in DNA: TGCGCCAGCAGCCAAGAGGCGATTGGTTCCTACGAGCAGTACTTC. Residues: CASSQEAIGSYEQYF.

The chain has TRBV20-1 and TRBJ2-7; possibly TRBD2 for D (6 bases). V lost 4 bases, J lost 2 bases, and 18 bases lay in between. Germline CDR1 reads DFQATT; CDR2 reads SNEGSKA (reference sequence). The CDR3 extends over 15 amino acids. CDR3 sequence: CSAKDPMAGPYEQYF. The CDR3 coding sequence is TGCAGTGCTAAGGACCCTATGGCGGGGCCCTACGAGCAGTACTTC.

V is TRBV11-2 and J is TRBJ2-5; the D is unclear. The tail of the sequence fits TRBJ2-7 better, so the J call may be wrong. CDR1 is SGHAT, CDR2 FQNNGV, per germline. This CDR3 region has 15 residues. The DNA for the CDR3 is TGTGCCAGCAGCTTAGCCACTGCCAGAACCTACGAGCAGTACTTC. Its translation: CASSLATARTYEQYF.

This clonotype has only a few counts. The chain links TRBV27 to TRBJ1-1; TRBD1 might be the D (6 bases). CDR3 length: 13 residues. From germline, CDR1 is MNHEY and CDR2 SMNVEV (reference sequence). Trimming removed 5 bases from V and 8 bases from J, with 15 bases in between. In nucleotides, the CDR3 is TGTGCCAGCAGTCCTGAGGACGGGACAGAAGCTTTCTTT. It specifies CASSPEDGTEAFF.

This chain joins TRBV6-1 and TRBJ2-3, with D possibly TRBD2 on 6 matching bases. The CDR3 has 14 amino acids. The germline V gene encodes CDR1 MNHNS and CDR2 SASEGT. V lost 8 bases, J lost 4 bases, and 16 bases lay in between. The CDR3 nucleotides read TGTGCCAGCTACATAATTCGGAGGGCAGATACGCAGTATTTT. Translation gives CASYIIRRADTQYF.

This clonotype was seen only a few times. V is TRBV27 and J is TRBJ2-2; 14 bases are a match to TRBD2. This CDR3 comprises 16 residues. CDR1 MNHEY and CDR2 SMNVEV come from the germline V gene (reference sequence). After removal of 4 bases from V and 4 bases from J, the junction contained 2 bases not matched to a gene. CDR3 region: CASSSGLAGVTGELFF. The CDR3 nucleotides are TGTGCCAGCAGTTCGGGACTAGCGGGAGTCACCGGGGAGCTGTTTTTT.

This clonotype showed up just a few times. The chain carries TRBV7-3 and TRBJ2-5; either TRBD1 or TRBD2 may supply D (5 bases each). The J call may be incorrect, as the DNA end agrees better with TRBJ2-7. The CDR3 length is 15 residues. The V gene's germline CDR1 is SGHTA and CDR2 FQGTGA. The CDR3 nucleotides read TGTGCCAGCAGCTTAACCGCGTCCGCTGGGGGCGAGCAGTACTTC. As protein: CASSLTASAGGEQYF.